These T cell receptor beta chains were read from a single sample in a study of blood T cell repertoires in COVID-19. Method: immunoSEQ multiplex PCR; TCRdb's copy keeps in-frame clones and lacks some. The repertoire holds about 240,000 clones, 70% to 90% seen once, with 2.5% to 3.5% in the top ten. Sequencing was done on a sample of PBMCs or T cells enriched from blood (not recorded which). The receptors come from a middle-aged woman with acute COVID-19. Both conserved end residues are part of each CDR3. The order of the fields is V gene, J gene, CDR3 protein.

TRBV20-1	TRBJ2-7	CSASQPGHPSYEQYF
TRBV27	TRBJ2-7	CASSSDLTMGYEQYF
TRBV11-3	TRBJ2-3	CASSAQGSDTQYF
TRBV6-5	TRBJ1-5	CASSRGFNQPQHF
TRBV5-1	TRBJ2-3	CASSPLAVRDTQYF
TRBV6-5	TRBJ2-7	CASTNRTGAYEQYF
TRBV4-1	TRBJ2-5	CASSRRTGVETQYF
TRBV3-1/TRBV3-2	TRBJ1-1	CASSDTGVNTEAFF
TRBV29-1	TRBJ2-1	CSVDGRERYNEQFF
TRBV7-2	TRBJ1-4	CASSSHREKRNEKLFF
TRBV6-5	TRBJ2-1	CASDRQGLDNEQFF
TRBV19	TRBJ1-2	CASSPGQANYGYTF
TRBV4-2	TRBJ1-5	CASSPAAVDQPQHF
TRBV30	TRBJ2-7	CAWSPLGNRGLDEQYF
TRBV2	TRBJ2-5	CASGLDRYQETQYF
TRBV29-1	TRBJ1-2	CSVEVLRAGGVGGYTF
TRBV2	TRBJ2-3	CASSGPSGSTDTQYF
TRBV24-1	TRBJ2-1	CATSRPGGYNEQFF
TRBV18	TRBJ2-1	CASTWTADNEQFF
TRBV11-3	TRBJ2-1	CASSLVAGGYNEQFF
TRBV19	TRBJ2-5	CATRYQETQYF
TRBV5-4	TRBJ2-3	CASSPGGVGTDTQYF
TRBV2	TRBJ2-7	CASMRNREGEQYF
TRBV5-1	TRBJ2-1	CASSPEGTGVLRLYNEQFF
TRBV3-1/TRBV3-2	TRBJ2-3	CASSSITRHTDTQYF
TRBV10-3	TRBJ1-5	CATWTGISSNQPQHF
TRBV5-1	TRBJ2-2	CASSLTGGTGELFF
TRBV7-2	TRBJ2-7	CASSLAPSGSYEQYF
TRBV19	TRBJ1-1	CASSITTGNTEAFF
TRBV6-5	TRBJ1-5	CASSRKQGTTQPQHF
TRBV2	TRBJ1-1	CASKDSGNTEAFF
TRBV19	TRBJ2-5	CASSPQLAGNQETQYF
TRBV9	TRBJ1-4	CASSTDRENEKLFF
TRBV6-5	TRBJ1-2	CASNADRNYGYTF
TRBV18	TRBJ1-2	CASSPISIRRDYGYTF
TRBV25-1	TRBJ2-7	CASSRTGGGTTYEQYF
TRBV3-1/TRBV3-2	TRBJ2-7	CASSGGSLYEQYF
TRBV5-4	TRBJ1-6	CASSFQQGSNSPLHF
TRBV29-1	TRBJ1-1	CSVNPGTGGVGAEAFF
TRBV7-6	TRBJ2-1	CASSFLPGHETNNEQFF
TRBV2	TRBJ1-2	CARGSRGGAYGYTF
TRBV5-1	TRBJ2-7	CASSLVQTYEQYF
TRBV2	TRBJ1-4	CASSQTAGGRVEKLFF
TRBV11-2	TRBJ2-5	CASSLDGLAGGKQYF
TRBV28	TRBJ2-7	CASSPDRAAYEQYF
TRBV3-1/TRBV3-2	TRBJ1-4	CASSQPTRTVMREKLFF
TRBV3-1/TRBV3-2	TRBJ2-2	CASSQMGGTGELFF
TRBV4-1	TRBJ1-3	CASSQIQTLGGNTIYF
TRBV27	TRBJ1-5	CASSLSVDSGQPQHF